Below are 18 T cell receptor beta chains sequenced from a single sample in a study of T cell responses to AZD1222 COVID-19 vaccine. Assay used: immunoSEQ multiplex PCR; TCRdb lists only in-frame clones, some missing. Of about 190,000 clones in the sample, approximately 92% are singletons; the top ten hold less than 1.5%. This material consisted of peripheral blood, taken on day 0 of AZD1222 vaccination. The source of these receptors is an adult in good health.

This chain uses TRBV21-1 with TRBJ2-4; the listed D gene, TRBD1, was not tested against the DNA. TRBV21-1 is listed as a pseudogene. CDR3 length: 16 amino acids. The chain's CDR3 is CASSSEQGRTKNIQYF. In DNA form, the CDR3 reads TGTGCCAGCAGCAGCGAACAGGGGCGGACCAAAAACATTCAGTACTTC.

In nucleotides, the CDR3 is TGCAGCGTTGATCGACAGGGTGGTTATGAGACCCAGTACTTC. It specifies CSVDRQGGYETQYF. V usage is TRBV29-1 and J usage is TRBJ2-5, with 7 bases matching TRBD1. The germline V gene encodes CDR1 SQVTM and CDR2 ANQGSEA. Losses at the gene ends were 3 bases for V and 5 bases for J; bases not matched to a gene: 9. This CDR3 is 14 amino acids long.

The V gene is TRBV11-2, the J gene TRBJ2-1; 8 positions agree with TRBD1. The CDR3 contains 16 residues. Germline assignment: CDR1 SGHAT and CDR2 FQNNGV. The V and J ends lost 3 bases and 6 bases, in that order; junction bases with no gene match: 10. In DNA form, the CDR3 reads TGTGCCAGCAGCTTTGGCGGGACAGGTCTACTCAATGAGCAGTTCTTC. Its translation: CASSFGGTGLLNEQFF.

The rearrangement links TRBV10-2 to TRBJ2-3, with unresolved D. Germline assignment: CDR1 WSHSY and CDR2 SAAADI. V was clipped by 8 bases and J by 1 base, with 7 bases between them. The CDR3 runs to 12 residues. CDR3 protein: CASLAGTDTQYF. The CDR3 coding sequence is TGCGCCAGCCTGGCCGGCACAGATACGCAGTATTTT.

The chain employs TRBV18 and TRBJ1-1; tentatively, D is TRBD1 (5 bases). The CDR3 is 12 amino acids. Germline V CDR1 and CDR2: KGHSH, LQKENI. The V end lost 3 bases, the J end lost 7 bases, and 9 bases lay between the germline ends. The CDR3 loop is CASSPRQSEAFF. CDR3 sequence (DNA): TGTGCCAGCTCACCGCGACAGAGTGAAGCTTTCTTT.

CDR3 sequence reads: CASSLAPVPLGGYTF. CDR3 nucleotide sequence: TGCGCCAGCAGCTTGGCCCCGGTCCCCCTTGGTGGCTACACCTTC. V gene TRBV5-1 combines with J gene TRBJ1-2; D unresolved. The germline gives CDR1 SGHRS, CDR2 YFSETQ. This CDR3 is 15 amino acids long. Trimming pared 0 bases from V and 7 bases from J, leaving 16 bases between.

This clone was recorded only once. The chain carries TRBV9 and TRBJ2-2; D not certain. The V end lost 2 bases, the J end lost 3 bases, and 11 bases lay between the germline ends. The CDR3 is 15 residues long. The germline V gene encodes CDR1 SGDLS and CDR2 YYNGEE. The CDR3 nucleotides are TGTGCCAGCAGCGTGGACGGCAGCTACACCGGGGAGCTGTTTTTT. Its protein is CASSVDGSYTGELFF.

The chain joins TRBV5-1 to TRBJ1-4; D gene ambiguous. Germline CDR1 reads SGHRS; CDR2 reads YFSETQ. Deletions cut 1 base from V and 6 bases from J, with 13 bases between. CDR3 size: 15 residues. This chain's CDR3 is CASSLNPRNHEKLFF. In DNA, the CDR3 is TGCGCCAGCAGCTTGAATCCCCGGAACCATGAAAAACTGTTTTTT.

The CDR3, as DNA: TGCAGCTATGGCACAGGGGGGGATCAGCCCCAGCATTTT. Protein product: CSYGTGGDQPQHF. This chain links TRBV29-1 with TRBJ1-5, with 8 bases fitting TRBD1. Germline trimming cut 8 bases from V and 5 bases from J; bases unmatched to any gene: 8. The V gene's germline CDR1 is SQVTM and CDR2 ANQGSEA. This CDR3 is built from 13 residues.

The chain is built from TRBV24-1 and TRBJ2-7; perhaps D is TRBD1 or TRBD2 (5 bases each). The CDR3 runs 12 residues. Germline CDR1 reads KGHDR; CDR2 reads SFDVKD. Trimming pared 12 bases from V and 1 base from J, leaving 12 bases between. Written as DNA, the CDR3 is TGTGCCTGCCGGGACGATTCCTACGAGCAGTACTTC. It encodes CACRDDSYEQYF.

The chain has TRBV4-3 and TRBJ1-1; no reliable D call. Trimming pared 2 bases from V and 1 base from J, leaving 11 bases between. CDR1 is LGHNA and CDR2 is YSLEER in the germline V gene. The CDR3 extends over 15 amino acids. The DNA of the CDR3 is TGCGCCAGCAGCCAAAATCTGGGTAGGAACACTGAAGCTTTCTTT. Translated, it gives CASSQNLGRNTEAFF.

This chain joins TRBV5-1 and TRBJ1-5; D is undetermined. V dropped 4 bases and J dropped 4 bases, with 12 bases sitting between them. Per the germline V gene, CDR1 is SGHRS and CDR2 is YFSETQ. CDR3 size: 14 residues. CDR3 residues: CASSLLGSNQPQHF. CDR3 DNA sequence: TGCGCCAGCAGCCTGCTGGGAAGTAATCAGCCCCAGCATTTT.

This rearrangement joins TRBV7-9 to TRBJ1-1; D ambiguous. Trimming took off 3 bases at V and 7 bases at J, with 3 bases between the two ends. The germline CDR1 and CDR2 sequences are SEHNR and FQNEAQ (reference sequence). This CDR3 has 10 residues. The CDR3 bases are TGTGCCAGCAGCTTCTTTGAAGCTTTCTTT. Protein: CASSFFEAFF. Full variable domain (missing parts from reference TRBV7-9 and TRBJ1-1): DTGVSQNPRHKITKRGQNVTFRCDPISEHNRLYWYRQTLGQGPEFLTYFQNEAQLEKSRLLSDRFSAERPKGSFSTLEIQRTEQGDSAMYLCASSFFEAFFGQGTRLTVV.

The rearrangement links TRBV29-1 to TRBJ1-1; D might be TRBD1 (5 bases). Germline assignment: CDR1 SQVTM and CDR2 ANQGSEA. V was trimmed by 0 bases and J by 6 bases, leaving 17 bases between them. The CDR3 covers 15 residues. CDR3 DNA: TGCAGCGTTGAAGATCAAGGGCACAGGAAGGCTGAAGCTTTCTTT. Translated: CSVEDQGHRKAEAFF.

CDR3 in amino acids: CASGLGFGLNSPLHF. CDR3 nucleotides: TGTGCCAGCGGACTTGGGTTCGGCCTGAATTCACCCCTCCACTTT. This sequence joins TRBV5-8 and TRBJ1-6; D remains unclear. With 7 bases removed from V and 7 bases from J, the gap between germline ends came to 18 bases. The CDR3 spans 15 residues. CDR1 is SGHTS, CDR2 YDEGEE, per germline.

The V call is TRBV6-5, the J call TRBJ1-2; D remains ambiguous. Germline V CDR1 and CDR2: MNHEY, SVGAGI. Trimming shortened V by 0 bases and J by 4 bases, and 12 bases separated the two germline ends. The CDR3 loop spans 15 amino acids. The CDR3 coding sequence is TGTGCCAGCAGTTACTCGGCAGTTAAGGCCTATGGCTACACCTTC. This sequence encodes CASSYSAVKAYGYTF.

The V and J genes are TRBV5-1 and TRBJ1-2, with D tentatively TRBD1 (5 bases). Germline CDR1 SGHRS, CDR2 YFSETQ. The ends were cut back, 4 bases at V and 4 bases at J, with 20 bases in the middle. This CDR3 is 16 amino acids long. CDR3 nucleotide sequence: TGCGCCAGCAGCCCCGACGGGGGGAGATCGGGCTATGGCTACACCTTC. It encodes CASSPDGGRSGYGYTF.

In its sample, this clone was seen a few times. This sequence joins TRBV6-6 and TRBJ1-6; 9 nucleotides match TRBD1. The V and J ends lost 6 bases and 9 bases, in that order; junction bases with no gene match: 3. The CDR3 runs to 13 residues. Germline CDR1 reads MNHNY; CDR2 reads SVGAGI (reference sequence). CDR3 nucleotide sequence: TGTGCCAGCAGGGGACAGGGAGGTTCACCCCTCCACTTT. It encodes CASRGQGGSPLHF.